The 25 T cell receptor beta chains below come from one sample, sequenced in a study of blood T cell repertoires in COVID-19. The assay was immunoSEQ multiplex PCR, and TCRdb's table has in-frame clones only and misses some. The sample contains roughly 100,000 clones, 90% to 95% of which appear only once. Sequencing was performed on peripheral blood. All receptors come from a human donor in a cohort sampled during active COVID-19.

The chain links TRBV27 to TRBJ2-1; D might be TRBD1 (5 bases). CDR1 is MNHEY and CDR2 is SMNVEV in the germline V gene (reference sequence). V lost 3 bases, J lost 4 bases, and 13 bases lay in between. This CDR3 spans 15 amino acids. The CDR3 protein is CASSFDSTRYNEQFF. The CDR3 region has the DNA TGTGCCAGCAGTTTTGACAGCACGCGATACAATGAGCAGTTCTTC.

The DNA of the CDR3 is TGTGCCAGCAGGGGGGCAGCCCAAGAGACCCAGTACTTC. Encoded protein: CASRGAAQETQYF. V and J are TRBV28 and TRBJ2-5; a possible D gene is TRBD1 (6 bases). The V end lost 6 bases, the J end lost 1 base, and 9 bases lay between the germline ends. From germline, CDR1 is MDHEN and CDR2 SYDVKM. CDR3 size: 13 residues.

The chain employs TRBV5-4 and TRBJ2-5; tentatively, D is TRBD2 (6 bases). This CDR3 has 15 residues. The germline gives CDR1 SGHNT, CDR2 YYREEE (reference sequence). V was trimmed by 4 bases and J by 3 bases, leaving 16 bases between them. The CDR3 is CASSGGTLIKETQYF. The CDR3 DNA follows: TGTGCCAGCAGCGGCGGGACCTTAATTAAAGAGACCCAGTACTTC.

This chain links TRBV28 with TRBJ1-4; 7 positions agree with TRBD1. The CDR3 runs to 14 residues. V trimming: 3 bases; J trimming: 7 bases; junction bases outside the gene matches: 5. The germline V gene encodes CDR1 MDHEN and CDR2 SYDVKM. The CDR3 sequence: CASSLRQGVEKLFF. The DNA for the CDR3 is TGTGCCAGCAGTTTGAGACAGGGTGTTGAAAAACTGTTTTTT. Supplemented by reference TRBV28 and TRBJ1-4, the full variable domain reads DVKVTQSSRYLVKRTGEKVFLECVQDMDHENMFWYRQDPGLGLRLIYFSYDVKMKEKGDIPEGYSVSREKKERFSLILESASTNQTSMYLCASSLRQGVEKLFFGSGTQLSVL.

The rearrangement uses TRBV5-1 and TRBJ2-7, with 7 bases identical to TRBD1. The CDR3 has 15 residues. Germline-derived CDR1 and CDR2 are SGHRS and YFSETQ. The V and J ends lost 0 bases and 0 bases, in that order; junction bases with no gene match: 3. CDR3 sequence: CASSLGRGTSYEQYF. The CDR3 DNA reads as TGCGCCAGCAGCTTGGGCAGGGGGACCTCCTACGAGCAGTACTTC.

The chain joins TRBV5-4 to TRBJ2-5; TRBD2 aligns across 7 bases. The junction had 2 bases not matched to a gene; V was cut back by 2 bases and J by 4 bases. CDR1 and CDR2 (germline): SGHNT, YYREEE (reference sequence). The CDR3 contains 13 residues. The CDR3 DNA reads TGTGCCAGCAGCTTTGCTAGCGGAGAGACCCAGTACTTC. Its translation: CASSFASGETQYF. The full variable domain, with the rest looked up from reference TRBV5-4 and TRBJ2-5, is ETGVTQSPTHLIKTRGQQVTLRCSSQSGHNTVSWYQQALGQGPQFIFQYYREEENGRGNFPPRFSGLQFPNYSSELNVNALELDDSALYLCASSFASGETQYFGPGTRLLVL.

DNA for the CDR3: TGTGCCAGCAGTTTCATCCCCCGGGGAGGTCTTAACACTGAAGCTTTCTTT. Amino acid sequence: CASSFIPRGGLNTEAFF. The chain uses TRBV27 and TRBJ1-1; D is unresolved. Per the germline V gene, CDR1 is MNHEY and CDR2 is SMNVEV (reference sequence). V was clipped by 3 bases and J by 2 bases, with 19 bases between them. The CDR3 is made up of 17 amino acids.

The J gene is TRBJ2-3, the V gene TRBV5-4, with D perhaps matching TRBD1 (6 bases). The V end lost 4 bases, the J end lost 2 bases, and 14 bases lay between the germline ends. Looked up from germline, CDR1 is SGHNT and CDR2 is YYREEE (reference sequence). The CDR3 loop spans 15 amino acids. The DNA of the CDR3 is TGTGCCAGCAGCATTACAGGGCACCACACAGATACGCAGTATTTT. Its translation: CASSITGHHTDTQYF.

The chain employs TRBV2 and TRBJ1-5, with D maybe TRBD1 (6 bases). Germline V gene lookup returns CDR1 SNHLY and CDR2 FYNNEI. This CDR3 comprises 14 residues. V dropped 4 bases and J dropped 6 bases, with 13 bases sitting between them. The CDR3 DNA reads TGTGCCAGCAGTGGTACAGGGTCAGCTCAGCCCCAGCATTTT. Amino acid sequence: CASSGTGSAQPQHF.

The chain recombines TRBV30 with TRBJ1-2, with 10 nucleotides matching TRBD1. This CDR3 is built from 14 residues. CDR1 is GTSNPN and CDR2 is SVGIG in the germline V gene (reference sequence). The V gene end was trimmed by 5 bases and the J gene end by 4 bases; junction bases not matched to a gene: 7. The chain's CDR3 is CAWEPGQGTYGYTF. DNA of the CDR3: TGTGCCTGGGAGCCGGGACAGGGGACCTATGGCTACACCTTC.

The chain carries TRBV29-1 and TRBJ2-5; possible D gene TRBD2, 6 bases. The CDR3 covers 13 residues. The V and J ends lost 1 base and 4 bases respectively, with 10 bases between them. In germline, CDR1 is SQVTM, CDR2 ANQGSEA. The CDR3, as DNA: TGCAGCGTTGAAGTGGAGGGCGGAGAGACCCAGTACTTC. It translates to CSVEVEGGETQYF.

V is TRBV2 and J is TRBJ1-4; no clear D gene. The V gene lost 4 bases and the J gene lost 8 bases, with 14 bases spanning the gap. CDR1 and CDR2 from the germline V gene are SNHLY and FYNNEI. The CDR3 is 14 residues long. The CDR3 DNA reads TGTGCCAGCAGTGTCGTGGAGGGTAGGGAAAAACTGTTTTTT. Protein: CASSVVEGREKLFF.

V gene TRBV28 combines with J gene TRBJ2-7, with D perhaps matching TRBD2 (5 bases). The CDR3 has 11 amino acids. V was shortened by 2 bases and J by 7 bases, with 6 bases between the two germline ends. Per the germline V gene, CDR1 is MDHEN and CDR2 is SYDVKM. This chain's CDR3 is CASSLREEQYF. The CDR3 nucleotides read TGTGCCAGCAGTTTACGGGAAGAGCAGTACTTC. Drawing the rest from reference TRBV28 and TRBJ2-7, the complete variable domain is DVKVTQSSRYLVKRTGEKVFLECVQDMDHENMFWYRQDPGLGLRLIYFSYDVKMKEKGDIPEGYSVSREKKERFSLILESASTNQTSMYLCASSLREEQYFGPGTRLTVT.

This clone was seen a handful of times. The chain is built from TRBV5-4 and TRBJ1-6; 9 bases line up with TRBD1. This CDR3 is built from 18 residues. CDR1 and CDR2 (germline): SGHNT, YYREEE (reference sequence). The ends lost 4 bases at V and 0 bases at J; junction bases unmatched: 8. CDR3 nucleotide sequence: TGTGCCAGCAGCCCCGGAGGACAGGGGAGCTCCTATAATTCACCCCTCCACTTT. Its translation is CASSPGGQGSSYNSPLHF.

This rearrangement joins TRBV25-1 to TRBJ2-3, with 10 bases matching TRBD2. In germline, CDR1 is MGHDK, CDR2 SYGVNS. The trim removed 5 bases at V and 3 bases at J, leaving 8 bases unmatched. The CDR3 contains 16 residues. CDR3 protein: CASSSAGGGGTDTQYF. In DNA form, the CDR3 reads TGTGCCAGCAGTTCAGCGGGAGGGGGGGGTACAGATACGCAGTATTTT.

The V call is TRBV7-2, the J call TRBJ2-5; 14 nucleotides match TRBD2. From germline, CDR1 is SGHTA and CDR2 FQGNSA. The trim removed 5 bases at V and 7 bases at J, leaving 6 bases unmatched. This CDR3 has 15 amino acids. This CDR3 reads CASSLGLAGAGTQYF. CDR3 DNA: TGTGCCAGCAGCCTGGGACTAGCGGGGGCGGGGACCCAGTACTTC.

This clone is a singleton in its sample. The V call is TRBV6-5, the J call TRBJ2-3; D ambiguous. Germline V lookup: CDR1 MNHEY, CDR2 SVGAGI. This CDR3 spans 12 amino acids. V was cut by 7 bases and J by 7 bases, with 12 bases left in between. CDR3 nucleotides: TGTGCCAGCACCCTAGATGGCTATACGCAGTATTTT. It yields the protein CASTLDGYTQYF.

The V and J genes are TRBV3-1 (or the pseudogene TRBV3-2) and TRBJ1-1; TRBD1 is a possible D gene (6 bases). V lost 2 bases, J lost 6 bases, and 13 bases lay in between. The CDR3 covers 14 residues. Germline V gives CDR1 LGHDT, CDR2 YNNKEL (reference sequence). CDR3 coding DNA: TGTGCCAGCAGCCAATCTTGGGGGCAGGCTGAAGCTTTCTTT. Translated, it gives CASSQSWGQAEAFF.

The V gene is TRBV28, the J gene TRBJ1-2; 7 nucleotides match TRBD1. The germline V gene encodes CDR1 MDHEN and CDR2 SYDVKM. V gave up 6 bases and J gave up 5 bases; unmatched junction bases: 9. There are 14 residues in the CDR3. The DNA of the CDR3 is TGTGCCAGCAGGGCCCCACACAGGGGATATGGCTACACCTTC. The encoded protein is CASRAPHRGYGYTF.

This chain uses TRBV9 with TRBJ2-3; 7 bases match TRBD2. The CDR3 extends over 15 amino acids. Trimming cost V 1 base and J 0 bases; bases outside gene matches: 2. The V gene's germline CDR1 is SGDLS and CDR2 YYNGEE. The CDR3 coding sequence is TGTGCCAGCAGCGTACTAGCGGCCAGCACAGATACGCAGTATTTT. Protein product: CASSVLAASTDTQYF.

This rearrangement joins TRBV18 to TRBJ2-3, with D hard to call. Germline V gene data show CDR1 as KGHSH and CDR2 as LQKENI. This CDR3 is 13 amino acids long. The ends were cut back, 0 bases at V and 5 bases at J, with 6 bases in the middle. The CDR3 loop is CASSPPLVDTQYF. CDR3 coding DNA: TGTGCCAGCTCACCACCCCTCGTAGATACGCAGTATTTT.

This clone was recorded only once. The gene calls are TRBV6-1 and TRBJ2-3; D possibly corresponds to TRBD1 (5 bases). The CDR3 extends over 17 amino acids. V lost 4 bases, J lost 6 bases, and 23 bases lay in between. Germline CDR1 and CDR2: MNHNS and SASEGT. The CDR3 reads CASSASLTQGIGDTQYF. For the CDR3, the DNA is TGTGCCAGCAGTGCGAGCCTCACTCAGGGAATAGGGGATACGCAGTATTTT.

The CDR3 DNA follows: TGTGCCAGCAGCGTCGGACAAACCAATGAGCAGTTCTTC. Amino acids: CASSVGQTNEQFF. The chain couples TRBV9 to TRBJ2-1; D possibly corresponds to TRBD1 (5 bases). CDR3 length: 13 amino acids. V was cut by 2 bases and J by 6 bases, with 9 bases left in between. Germline V gives CDR1 SGDLS, CDR2 YYNGEE.

V usage is TRBV19 and J usage is TRBJ1-5; possibly TRBD1 for D (5 bases). The length of the CDR3 is 15 residues. Trimming took 3 bases from V and 5 from J, leaving 14 bases between them. CDR1 and CDR2 from the germline V gene are LNHDA and SQIVND (reference sequence). The CDR3 loop is CASSMVGRDYQPQHF. The CDR3 DNA is TGTGCCAGTAGTATGGTGGGCAGGGACTATCAGCCCCAGCATTTT.

This clone was counted a single time. The chain links TRBV7-8 to TRBJ2-1, with D possibly matching TRBD2 (5 bases). Trimming took off 5 bases at V and 6 bases at J, with 17 bases between the two ends. The CDR3 extends over 15 amino acids. Germline assignment: CDR1 SGHVS and CDR2 FQNEAQ. CDR3 DNA sequence: TGTGCCAGCAGCCGAGAGCCGGACTTCTCCAATGAGCAGTTCTTC. Protein: CASSREPDFSNEQFF.